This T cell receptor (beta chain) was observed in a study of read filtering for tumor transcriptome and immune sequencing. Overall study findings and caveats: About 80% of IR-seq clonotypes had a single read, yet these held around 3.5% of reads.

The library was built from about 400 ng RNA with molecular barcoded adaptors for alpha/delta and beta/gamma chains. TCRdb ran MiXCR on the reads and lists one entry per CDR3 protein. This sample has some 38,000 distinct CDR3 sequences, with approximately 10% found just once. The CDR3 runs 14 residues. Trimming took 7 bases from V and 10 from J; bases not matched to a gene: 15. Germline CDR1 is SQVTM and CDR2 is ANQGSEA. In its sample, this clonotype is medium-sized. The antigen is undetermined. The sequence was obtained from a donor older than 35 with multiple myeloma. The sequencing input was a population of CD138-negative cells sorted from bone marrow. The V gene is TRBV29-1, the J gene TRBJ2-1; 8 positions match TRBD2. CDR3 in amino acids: CSAYRGGGLEEQFF. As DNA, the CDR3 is TGCAGCGCCTATCGGGGGGGGGGCCTCGAAGAGCAGTTCTTC.